The 15 T cell receptor beta chains below were found in one sample sequenced in a study of T cell repertoires in cytomegalovirus infection (dated by TCRdb to the late 2010s). The treatment or condition label for this specimen denotes: in vitro stimulation with specific CMV peptide epitopes to enrich CMV-specific T cells. Their antigen targets remain unknown. The run used an Illumina HiSeq 1500. TCRdb reran the public reads through fastp at Q25 and MiXCR, keeping productive beta chains. Each entry is one CDR3 protein sequence, shown with its most common DNA and genes. The sample table contains about 920,000 distinct CDR3 sequences; only one count was recorded for roughly 30% of them. The ten largest account for about an eighth of the sample. The sample was cultured CD8+ T cells from PBMCs, taken from culture after CMV antigen stimulation. All receptors come from a human donor in good health (CMV status not recorded). Some clones in this sample may be carry-over from other donors' samples.

This clonotype was detected many times. The chain employs TRBV4-1 and TRBJ2-3; no firm D call. V was trimmed by 1 base and J by 0 bases, leaving 2 bases between them. The CDR3 is made up of 13 amino acids. Germline assignment: CDR1 MGHRA and CDR2 YSYEKL. This chain's CDR3 is CASSQVSTDTQYF. The DNA of the CDR3 is TGCGCCAGCAGCCAAGTAAGCACAGATACGCAGTATTTT.

This rearrangement joins TRBV15 to TRBJ2-7; D not certain. V shed 1 base and J shed 3 bases, with 10 bases lying between them. The length of the CDR3 is 14 residues. Germline lookup yields CDR1 LNHNV and CDR2 YYDKDF (reference sequence). The CDR3 DNA sequence: TGTGCCACCAGCAGAGCCCCTGGCAGCTACGAGCAGTACTTC. Its protein product is CATSRAPGSYEQYF.

This sequence joins TRBV5-5 and TRBJ2-7; 11 positions agree with TRBD2. The J segment lost 7 bases and the V segment lost 6 bases, leaving 18 bases of the junction unmatched. CDR1 is SGHKS and CDR2 is YYEKEE in the germline V gene (reference sequence). The CDR3 is 17 residues long. The CDR3 sequence: CASTFGTSGPFSREQYV. The DNA of the CDR3 is TGTGCCAGCACCTTCGGGACTAGCGGACCCTTTTCCAGGGAGCAGTACGTC.

The chain carries TRBV6-1 and TRBJ2-1; D gene uncertain. The germline V gene encodes CDR1 MNHNS and CDR2 SASEGT. Trimming removed 7 bases at V and 0 bases at J, with 22 bases between. CDR3 size: 18 residues. Here the CDR3 reads CASNGPKAQPSSYNEQFF. In DNA, the CDR3 is TGTGCCAGCAACGGACCTAAGGCGCAACCAAGCTCCTACAATGAGCAGTTCTTC.

This clonotype was recorded only once. The J gene is TRBJ1-5, the V gene TRBV19; the match to TRBD1 covers 9 bases. The length of the CDR3 is 18 residues. The trim removed 2 bases at V and 7 bases at J, leaving 15 bases unmatched. The V gene's germline CDR1 is LNHDA and CDR2 SQIVND (reference sequence). CDR3 protein: CASSIYDAHGQGSQPQHF. The CDR3 region has the DNA TGTGCCAGTAGTATATACGATGCCCATGGACAGGGGAGCCAGCCCCAGCATTTT.

A single count supports this clonotype. The chain couples TRBV6-5 to TRBJ2-5; D is ambiguous. With 9 bases removed from V and 1 base from J, the gap between germline ends came to 15 bases. Per the germline V gene, CDR1 is MNHEY and CDR2 is SVGAGI. CDR3 length equals 14 residues. CDR3 loop: CASKWVWGQETQYF. The CDR3 DNA reads as TGTGCCAGTAAATGGGTGTGGGGCCAAGAGACCCAGTACTTC.

This clonotype came up a few times. The chain carries TRBV12-3 or TRBV12-4 and TRBJ2-1, with D possibly being TRBD2 (5 bases). The CDR3 extends over 16 amino acids. The ends were cut back, 4 bases at V and 1 base at J, with 14 bases in the middle. CDR3 sequence (DNA): TGTGCCAGCAGTTCCCCCCGGGGTGGTTCCTACAATGAGCAGTTCTTC. Translated, it gives CASSSPRGGSYNEQFF.

J is TRBJ2-7 and V is TRBV6-6; maybe TRBD1 (5 bases). The V end was cut by 3 bases, the J end by 5 bases, with 11 bases between. CDR3 length: 13 amino acids. In germline, CDR1 is MNHNY, CDR2 SVGAGI (reference sequence). CDR3 nucleotide sequence: TGTGCCAGCAGTTATAGCAGGGAAGACGAGCAGTACTTC. This codes for CASSYSREDEQYF.

The rearrangement links TRBV10-3 to TRBJ2-5; 12 bases fit TRBD1. Trimming cost V 0 bases and J 4 bases; bases outside gene matches: 9. Germline values: CDR1 ENHRY, CDR2 SYGVKD. The CDR3 totals 18 residues. CDR3 amino acids: CAISESWSGTGGLETQYF. The CDR3 nucleotides read TGTGCCATCAGTGAGTCCTGGTCCGGGACAGGGGGCCTAGAGACCCAGTACTTC.

The chain employs TRBV28 and TRBJ1-4, with TRBD1 matching over 8 bases. Germline assignment: CDR1 MDHEN and CDR2 SYDVKM. V lost 6 bases, J lost 2 bases, and 5 bases stayed unmatched. This CDR3 has 15 residues. CDR3 in amino acids: CASREDRATNEKLFF. CDR3 nucleotide sequence: TGTGCCAGCAGAGAGGACAGGGCGACTAATGAAAAACTGTTTTTT.

This clonotype has only a few counts. This chain connects TRBV7-9 to TRBJ2-1; no firm D call. V gave up 3 bases and J gave up 7 bases, with 13 bases separating them. The CDR3 has 14 residues. Germline CDR1 SEHNR, CDR2 FQNEAQ (reference sequence). The CDR3 region is CASSLIGMPNEQFF. CDR3 nucleotides: TGTGCCAGCAGCTTGATTGGAATGCCAAATGAGCAGTTCTTC.

J is TRBJ2-3 and V is TRBV10-1; maybe TRBD1 (6 bases). The CDR3 sequence is 13 residues long. CDR1 is WNHNN and CDR2 is SYGVQD in the germline V gene (reference sequence). V lost 7 bases and J lost 3, with 11 bases in between. CDR3 sequence: CASNRQGTDTQYF. The CDR3 nucleotides are TGCGCCAGCAACCGGCAGGGGACAGATACGCAGTATTTT.

The table lists this clonotype with many counts. The CDR3 nucleotides are TGTGCCAGCAGCCTACCCCTGGGTGAGCAGTTCTTC. As protein: CASSLPLGEQFF. The chain joins TRBV7-9 to TRBJ2-1, with D unclear. The CDR3 is 12 residues long. Deletions cut 5 bases from V and 9 bases from J, with 11 bases between. CDR1 is SEHNR and CDR2 is FQNEAQ in the germline V gene (reference sequence).

This clonotype was seen only a few times. The genes are TRBV6-2 or TRBV6-3 and TRBJ1-3; D gene uncertain. Germline CDR1 is MNHEY and CDR2 is SVGEGT. The CDR3 is 14 residues long. Trimming pared 4 bases from V and 2 bases from J, leaving 9 bases between. The CDR3 sequence: CASSSGTPGNTIYF. Written as DNA, the CDR3 is TGTGCCAGCAGTTCCGGCACCCCTGGAAACACCATATATTTT.

In its sample, this clonotype was seen a few times. The V gene is TRBV5-6, the J gene TRBJ1-5, with D perhaps matching TRBD1 (6 bases). Germline CDR1 is SGHDT and CDR2 is YYEEEE. V lost 5 bases and J 5 bases, leaving 17 bases between the germline ends. The CDR3 loop spans 15 amino acids. The CDR3 reads CASSSRGEAYQPQHF. DNA of the CDR3: TGTGCCAGCAGTTCCAGGGGTGAAGCTTATCAGCCCCAGCATTTT.